This T cell receptor beta chain emerged from a study of HIV-infected patients and healthy controls. Notes on this clonotype: Since it is a stray read in a library aimed at alpha chains, this beta chain has a size that is not meaningful.

The repertoire came from unfractionated whole blood and reflected all unsorted peripheral T cells. The CDR3 contains 17 residues. V shed 2 bases and J 3 bases; nucleotides not matched to a gene: 9. Alpha and beta constant-region primers primed reverse transcription of about 470 ng RNA. Using multiplexing indices, alpha and beta chain libraries were generated apart by chain-specific third strand synthesis. In TCRdb, the 5' RACE reads were re-called with MiXCR into one record per CDR3 protein. In the table there are about 620 distinct CDR3 sequences, more than 65% of which are singletons. The source is an adult with HIV infection. Material: blood, obtained before antiretroviral therapy. The rearrangement links TRBV12-3 or TRBV12-4 to TRBJ1-4; 7 bases map to TRBD1. Here the CDR3 DNA reads TGTGCCAGCAGTTTATCGGCAGGGGGATTTTCTAATGAAAAACTGTTTTTT. Encoded protein: CASSLSAGGFSNEKLFF.